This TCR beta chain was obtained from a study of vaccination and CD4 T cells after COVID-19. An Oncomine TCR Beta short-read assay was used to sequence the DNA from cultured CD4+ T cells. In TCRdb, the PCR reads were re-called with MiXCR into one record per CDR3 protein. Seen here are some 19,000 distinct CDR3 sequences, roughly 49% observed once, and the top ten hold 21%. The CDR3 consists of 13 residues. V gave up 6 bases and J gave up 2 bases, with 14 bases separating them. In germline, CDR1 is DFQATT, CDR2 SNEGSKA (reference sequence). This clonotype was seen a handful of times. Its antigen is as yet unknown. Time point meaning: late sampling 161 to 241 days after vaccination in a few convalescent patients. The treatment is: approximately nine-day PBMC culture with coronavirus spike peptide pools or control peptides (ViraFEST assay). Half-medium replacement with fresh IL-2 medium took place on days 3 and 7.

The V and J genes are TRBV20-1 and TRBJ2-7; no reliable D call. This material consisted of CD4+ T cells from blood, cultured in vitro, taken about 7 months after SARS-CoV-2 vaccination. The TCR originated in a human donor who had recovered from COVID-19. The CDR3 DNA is TGCAGTGCCAGACCTATGCCAACCTACGAGCAGTACTTC. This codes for CSARPMPTYEQYF.